The sequence of this T cell receptor beta chain was determined in a study of cytomegalovirus exposure and HLA in healthy donors. As regards this clone: The antigen remains undetermined.

Repertoires were generated with immunoSEQ multiplex PCR, while TCRdb's copy carries only in-frame clones and drops some. Of roughly 200,000 clones detected, roughly 81% appear once; the ten largest clones hold roughly 1.2%. Findings of the study overall: TCR beta chains numbering more than 150 were designated cytomegalovirus-associated.

This receptor was taken from a woman in her thirties in good health and CMV-seronegative. Material for sequencing was PBMCs.

The CDR3 coding sequence is TGTGCCAGCAGCCTGAGCTCCTATAATTCACCCCTCCACTTT. Protein product: CASSLSSYNSPLHF. The chain carries TRBV7-2 and TRBJ1-6; the D is unclear. In germline, CDR1 is SGHTA, CDR2 FQGNSA. This CDR3 contains 14 residues. V lost 5 bases and J 0 bases, leaving 5 bases between the germline ends.